A selection of T cell receptor beta chains follows, all from one sample in a study of blood T cells in healthy people across ages. One entry per CDR3 protein results from TCRdb running MiXCR on the 5' RACE reads. The sample includes hundreds of thousands of distinct CDR3 sequences, roughly 52% of them seen just once. Specimen: blood. These receptors all stem from a man aged 30-40 years in good health. Both conserved end residues are part of each CDR3. The D gene is left open where the match is weak. Some rows have no size entry. The others give once, few or many, or a class for an expanded clone.

v_call,j_call,d_call,clone_size,cdr3_aa,cdr3_nt
TRBV27,TRBJ2-7,-,few,CASSLILGTHSEQYF,TGTGCCAGCAGTTTAATCCTCGGGACTCACTCTGAGCAGTACTTC
TRBV20-1,TRBJ1-2,-,-,CSARASTLPYGYTF,TGCAGTGCCCGTGCCTCCACTTTGCCTTATGGCTACACCTTC
TRBV3-1,TRBJ2-1,-,-,CASSQISDEQFF,TGTGCCAGCAGCCAAATCAGCGATGAGCAGTTCTTC
TRBV7-8,TRBJ2-3,TRBD2,few,CASSATSGSTDTQYF,TGTGCCAGCAGCGCCACTAGCGGTAGCACAGATACGCAGTATTTT
TRBV7-2,TRBJ2-7,TRBD1,-,CASSIGTGSSYEQYF,TGTGCCAGCAGCATCGGGACAGGATCCTCCTACGAGCAGTACTTC
TRBV6-2/TRBV6-3,TRBJ2-7,-,-,CASSYSRTAVDSYNEQYF,TGTGCCAGCAGTTACTCGAGGACTGCGGTGGACTCCTACAATGAGCAGTACTTC
TRBV18,TRBJ1-2,TRBD1,-,CASSPAEGGVYGYTF,TGTGCCAGCTCACCCGCGGAAGGGGGCGTCTATGGCTACACCTTC
TRBV10-3,TRBJ1-2,-,few,CAISESSDFNYGYTF,TGTGCCATCAGTGAGTCCTCCGACTTTAACTATGGCTACACCTTC
TRBV4-3,TRBJ1-4,-,-,CTSSQGQLAEKLFF,TGCACCAGCAGCCAAGGGCAACTCGCGGAAAAACTGTTTTTT
TRBV20-1,TRBJ1-1,-,once,CSATRDTDTEAFF,TGCAGTGCGACCCGGGACACTGACACTGAAGCTTTCTTT
TRBV24-1,TRBJ2-7,-,-,CATSDSRRAYEQYF,TGTGCCACCAGTGACTCGAGGCGGGCCTACGAGCAGTACTTC
TRBV21-1,TRBJ2-2,-,once,CASSKAQGRTGELFF,TGTGCCAGCAGCAAAGCTCAGGGTCGGACCGGGGAGCTGTTTTTT
TRBV12-3/TRBV12-4,TRBJ1-1,-,-,CASSVREGSEAFF,TGTGCCAGCAGTGTAAGGGAGGGTAGTGAAGCTTTCTTT
TRBV28,TRBJ1-2,-,many,CASSLDRPAGGYTF,TGTGCCAGCAGTTTAGACAGGCCTGCGGGGGGCTACACCTTC
TRBV6-1,TRBJ1-3,-,-,CASSEAWGNTIYF,TGTGCCAGCAGTGAAGCTTGGGGAAACACCATATATTTT
TRBV7-9,TRBJ2-5,-,-,CASSPTVDAHQETQYF,TGTGCCAGCAGCCCCACGGTGGATGCGCATCAAGAGACCCAGTACTTC
TRBV12-3/TRBV12-4,TRBJ1-2,-,few,CASSLISGAYGYTF,TGTGCCAGCAGTTTAATTAGTGGGGCCTATGGCTACACCTTC
TRBV5-1,TRBJ2-5,TRBD2,-,CASSPTSGLYQETQYF,TGCGCCAGCAGTCCGACTAGCGGGCTGTACCAAGAGACCCAGTACTTC
TRBV7-9,TRBJ2-5,-,few,CASRPGGGGTQYF,TGTGCCAGCAGGCCCGGTGGGGGTGGGACCCAGTACTTC
TRBV20-1,TRBJ2-3,-,-,CSASPGAVSTDTQYF,TGCAGTGCCTCCCCCGGCGCGGTTAGCACAGATACGCAGTATTTT
TRBV9,TRBJ1-6,-,-,CASSNTGLKSTLHF,TGTGCCAGCAGCAATACCGGGCTCAAGAGTACTCTCCACTTT
TRBV6-5,TRBJ2-7,-,-,CASSAGSGYEQYF,TGTGCCAGCAGCGCAGGGTCGGGCTACGAGCAGTACTTC
TRBV28,TRBJ2-1,-,once,CASSERTLDEQFF,TGTGCCAGCAGTGAACGAACCCTGGATGAGCAGTTCTTC
TRBV12-3/TRBV12-4,TRBJ2-7,-,-,CASNPGGRDYEQYF,TGTGCCAGCAACCCGGGGGGCAGGGATTACGAGCAGTACTTC
TRBV7-9,TRBJ2-3,-,-,CASSFSYSTDTQYF,TGTGCCAGCAGTTTTAGCTATAGCACAGATACGCAGTATTTT
TRBV7-9,TRBJ2-7,TRBD2,-,CASSLVSGGANEQYF,TGTGCCAGCAGCTTAGTAAGCGGGGGGGCGAACGAGCAGTACTTC
TRBV5-1,TRBJ2-3,TRBD2,few,CASSVTGTSGDTQYF,TGCGCCAGCAGCGTTACCGGGACTAGCGGAGATACGCAGTATTTT
TRBV4-1,TRBJ2-7,-,once,CARSQDARGYEQYF,TGCGCCCGCAGCCAAGATGCCAGGGGCTACGAGCAGTACTTC
TRBV3-1,TRBJ2-5,TRBD1,-,CASSRPGTEKETQYF,TGTGCCAGCAGCCGCCCCGGGACAGAGAAAGAGACCCAGTACTTC
TRBV6-2/TRBV6-3,TRBJ2-2,-,-,CASSPTSWSGELFF,TGTGCCAGCAGTCCGACTAGTTGGTCTGGGGAGCTGTTTTTT
TRBV10-3,TRBJ2-3,-,few,CAISVQASTDTQYF,TGTGCCATCAGCGTACAGGCTAGCACAGATACGCAGTATTTT
TRBV28,TRBJ2-7,-,-,CASSLEDSSYEQYF,TGTGCCAGCAGTTTGGAGGACAGTTCCTACGAGCAGTACTTC
TRBV4-2,TRBJ2-4,TRBD1,-,CASSQDPGTGEIAKNIQYF,TGTGCCAGCAGCCAAGATCCCGGGACAGGGGAAATAGCCAAAAACATTCAGTACTTC
TRBV6-2/TRBV6-3,TRBJ1-5,TRBD1,-,CASSYLGTGGIQPQHF,TGTGCCAGCAGTTACTTGGGGACAGGGGGCATCCAGCCCCAGCATTTT
TRBV27,TRBJ1-5,-,few,CASSGTGREPQHF,TGTGCCAGCAGTGGGACGGGGCGGGAGCCCCAGCATTTT
TRBV6-5,TRBJ1-1,TRBD1,many,CASRPQGATEAFF,TGTGCCAGCAGGCCACAGGGGGCCACTGAAGCTTTCTTT
TRBV12-5,TRBJ2-1,-,many,CASGLDSRNEQFF,TGTGCTAGTGGTTTGGACAGCCGCAATGAGCAGTTCTTC
TRBV7-2,TRBJ2-1,TRBD2,-,CASSPGGGKQFF,TGTGCCAGCAGCCCGGGGGGAGGGAAGCAGTTCTTC
TRBV20-1,TRBJ2-7,-,few,CSARASGDEQYF,TGCAGTGCTAGAGCCTCGGGTGACGAGCAGTACTTC
TRBV5-1,TRBJ2-1,-,-,CASSSPGLNNEQFF,TGCGCCAGCAGTTCCCCCGGACTAAACAATGAGCAGTTCTTC
TRBV6-2/TRBV6-3,TRBJ2-2,TRBD2,-,CASSRTSGGTGELFF,TGTGCCAGCAGCCGGACTAGCGGGGGGACCGGGGAGCTGTTTTTT
TRBV4-1,TRBJ1-6,-,-,CASSQDLAGFTSPLHF,TGCGCCAGCAGCCAAGACTTGGCAGGGTTCACTTCACCCCTCCACTTT
TRBV20-1,TRBJ2-1,-,few,CSARDPRRINEQFF,TGCAGTGCTAGAGATCCCCGCAGGATCAATGAGCAGTTCTTC
TRBV12-5,TRBJ2-7,TRBD1,-,CASGLVLGTVNEQYF,TGTGCTAGTGGTTTGGTACTTGGGACAGTAAATGAGCAGTACTTC
TRBV27,TRBJ1-5,-,-,CASTTGNQPQHF,TGTGCCAGCACCACAGGGAATCAGCCCCAGCATTTT
TRBV6-5,TRBJ2-7,TRBD1,-,CASSYRQGVNEQYF,TGTGCCAGCAGTTACCGCCAGGGGGTTAACGAGCAGTACTTC
TRBV20-1,TRBJ1-1,-,-,CSAHTGLVHTEAFF,TGCAGTGCTCACACAGGGTTGGTCCACACTGAAGCTTTCTTT
TRBV11-3,TRBJ1-1,TRBD1,-,CASSPRTGSAEAFF,TGTGCCAGCAGCCCGAGGACAGGGTCCGCTGAAGCTTTCTTT
TRBV6-2/TRBV6-3,TRBJ2-1,-,-,CASSPQRREDYNEQFF,TGTGCCAGCAGTCCTCAGCGCAGGGAGGACTACAATGAGCAGTTCTTC
TRBV30,TRBJ2-7,-,once,CAWGRGTSYEQYF,TGTGCCTGGGGACGAGGGACCTCCTACGAGCAGTACTTC
TRBV20-1,TRBJ2-1,TRBD2,few,CSASSQRGANEQFF,TGCAGTGCTAGTAGCCAGCGGGGGGCCAATGAGCAGTTCTTC
TRBV5-5,TRBJ2-1,-,-,CASSSQILNNGQFF,TGTGCCAGCAGCTCACAGATATTAAACAATGGGCAGTTCTTC
TRBV12-3/TRBV12-4,TRBJ2-1,-,many,CASSLAGPNEQFF,TGTGCCAGCAGTTTAGCGGGTCCCAATGAGCAGTTCTTC
TRBV24-1,TRBJ2-3,TRBD2,-,CATSASGGSRDTQYF,TGTGCCACCAGTGCATCGGGGGGGAGTAGGGATACGCAGTATTTT
TRBV27,TRBJ2-1,-,-,CASTHKEGVLFF,TGTGCCAGCACCCACAAAGAGGGGGTTCTGTTCTTC